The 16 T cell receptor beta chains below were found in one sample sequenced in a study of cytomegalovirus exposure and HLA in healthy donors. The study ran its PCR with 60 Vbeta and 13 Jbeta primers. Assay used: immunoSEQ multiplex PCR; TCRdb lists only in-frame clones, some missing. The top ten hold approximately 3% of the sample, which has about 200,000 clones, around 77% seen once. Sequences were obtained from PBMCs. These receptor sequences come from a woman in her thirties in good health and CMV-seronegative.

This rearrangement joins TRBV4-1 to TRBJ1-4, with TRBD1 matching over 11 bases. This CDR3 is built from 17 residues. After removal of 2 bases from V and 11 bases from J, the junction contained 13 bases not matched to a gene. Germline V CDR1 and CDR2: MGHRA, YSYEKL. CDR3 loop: CASSQPPTDRGLRKLFF. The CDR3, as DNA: TGCGCCAGCAGCCAACCACCCACGGACAGGGGGCTGAGGAAACTGTTTTTT.

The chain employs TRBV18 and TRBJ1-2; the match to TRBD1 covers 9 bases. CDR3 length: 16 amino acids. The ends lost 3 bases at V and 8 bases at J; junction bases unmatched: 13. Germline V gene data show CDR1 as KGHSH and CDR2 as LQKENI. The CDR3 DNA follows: TGTGCCAGCTCACCGCAAGGGCCTGGGACAGGGATCGGCTACACCTTC. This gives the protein CASSPQGPGTGIGYTF.

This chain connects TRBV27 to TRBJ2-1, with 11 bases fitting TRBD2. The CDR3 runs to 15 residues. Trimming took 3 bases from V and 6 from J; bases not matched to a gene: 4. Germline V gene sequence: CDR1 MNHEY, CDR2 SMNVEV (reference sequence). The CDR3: CASSFLSGRANEQFF. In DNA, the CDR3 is TGTGCCAGCAGTTTTCTTAGCGGGAGGGCCAATGAGCAGTTCTTC.

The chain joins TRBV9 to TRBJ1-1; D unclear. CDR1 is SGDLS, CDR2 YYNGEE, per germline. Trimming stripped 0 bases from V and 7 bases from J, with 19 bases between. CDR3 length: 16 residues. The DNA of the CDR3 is TGTGCCAGCAGCGTAGCTGGGAGAATAGGACGTGATGAAGCTTTCTTT. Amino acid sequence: CASSVAGRIGRDEAFF.

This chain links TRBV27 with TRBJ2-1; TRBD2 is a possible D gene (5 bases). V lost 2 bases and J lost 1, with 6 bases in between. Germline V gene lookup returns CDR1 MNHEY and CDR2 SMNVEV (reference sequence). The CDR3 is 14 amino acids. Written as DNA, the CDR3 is TGTGCCAGCAGTTTAGGGAGATCCTACAATGAGCAGTTCTTC. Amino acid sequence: CASSLGRSYNEQFF.

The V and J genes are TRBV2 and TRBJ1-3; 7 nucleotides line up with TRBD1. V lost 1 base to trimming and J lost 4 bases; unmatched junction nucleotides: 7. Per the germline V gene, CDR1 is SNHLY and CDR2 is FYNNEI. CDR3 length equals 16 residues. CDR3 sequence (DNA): TGTGCCAGCAGTGAAGTGGTAGGGACAGCCGGAAACACCATATATTTT. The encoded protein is CASSEVVGTAGNTIYF.

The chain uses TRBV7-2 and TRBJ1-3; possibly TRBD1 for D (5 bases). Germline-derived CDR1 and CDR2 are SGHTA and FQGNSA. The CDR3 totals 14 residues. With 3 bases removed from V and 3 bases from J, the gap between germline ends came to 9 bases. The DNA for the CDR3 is TGTGCCAGCAGCTTCAGGAGGGGTGGAAACACCATATATTTT. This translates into CASSFRRGGNTIYF.

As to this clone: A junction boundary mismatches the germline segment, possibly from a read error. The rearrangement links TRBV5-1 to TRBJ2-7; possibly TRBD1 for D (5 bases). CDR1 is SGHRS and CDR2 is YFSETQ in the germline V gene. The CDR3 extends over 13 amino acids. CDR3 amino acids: CASSQDRLYEQYF. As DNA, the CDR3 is TGTGCCAGCAGCCAAGACAGACTCTACGAGCAGTACTTC.

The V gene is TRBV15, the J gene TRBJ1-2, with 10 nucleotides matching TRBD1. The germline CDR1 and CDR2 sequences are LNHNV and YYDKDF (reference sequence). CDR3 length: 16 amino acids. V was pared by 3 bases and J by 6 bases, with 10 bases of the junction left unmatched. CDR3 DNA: TGTGCCACCAGCAGGAGAGCTGGGGACAGGGGCCATGGCTACACCTTC. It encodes CATSRRAGDRGHGYTF. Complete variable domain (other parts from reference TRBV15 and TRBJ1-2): DAMVIQNPRYQVTQFGKPVTLSCSQTLNHNVMYWYQQKSSQAPKLLFHYYDKDFNNEADTPDNFQSRRPNTSFCFLDIRSPGLGDTAMYLCATSRRAGDRGHGYTFGSGTRLTVV.

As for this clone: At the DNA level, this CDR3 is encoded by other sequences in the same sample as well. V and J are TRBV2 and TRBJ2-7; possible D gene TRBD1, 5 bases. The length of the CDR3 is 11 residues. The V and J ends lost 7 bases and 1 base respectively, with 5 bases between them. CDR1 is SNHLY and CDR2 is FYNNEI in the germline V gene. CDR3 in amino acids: CASTGSYEQYF. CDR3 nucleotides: TGTGCCAGCACAGGGTCCTACGAGCAGTACTTC.

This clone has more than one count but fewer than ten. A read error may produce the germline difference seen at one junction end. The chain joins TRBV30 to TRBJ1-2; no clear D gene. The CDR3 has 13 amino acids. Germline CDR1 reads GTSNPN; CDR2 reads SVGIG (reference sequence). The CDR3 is CAWSVRVRYGYPF. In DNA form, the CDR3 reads TGTGCCTGGAGCGTAAGAGTGAGGTATGGCTACCCCTTC.

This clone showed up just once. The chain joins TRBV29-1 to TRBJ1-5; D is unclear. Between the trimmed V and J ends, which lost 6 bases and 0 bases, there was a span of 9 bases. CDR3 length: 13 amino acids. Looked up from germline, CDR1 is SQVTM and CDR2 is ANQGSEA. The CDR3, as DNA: TGCAGCGTCGCCGGGAGTAGCAATCAGCCCCAGCATTTT. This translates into CSVAGSSNQPQHF.

CDR3 residues: CASSFAGNSNQPQHF. In DNA form, the CDR3 reads TGTGCCAGCAGTTTCGCAGGGAATAGCAATCAGCCCCAGCATTTT. The genes are TRBV2 and TRBJ1-5; D is possibly TRBD1 (5 bases). Germline CDR1 SNHLY, CDR2 FYNNEI. This CDR3 has 15 residues. The germline V and J ends were trimmed by 5 bases and 0 bases, with 11 bases remaining between them.

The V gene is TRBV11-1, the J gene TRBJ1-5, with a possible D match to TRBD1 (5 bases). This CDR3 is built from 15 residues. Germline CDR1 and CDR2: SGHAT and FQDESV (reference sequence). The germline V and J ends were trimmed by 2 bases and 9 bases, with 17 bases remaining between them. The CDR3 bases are TGTGCCAGCAGCTTAAGCCGGCCTCCCCAGGGGCCCCAGCATTTT. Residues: CASSLSRPPQGPQHF.

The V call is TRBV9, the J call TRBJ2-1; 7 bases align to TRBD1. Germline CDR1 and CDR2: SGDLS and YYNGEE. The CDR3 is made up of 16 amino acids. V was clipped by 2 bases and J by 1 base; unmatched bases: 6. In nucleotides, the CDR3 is TGTGCCAGCAGCGTGTACACAGGGGTGTCCTACAATGAGCAGTTCTTC. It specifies CASSVYTGVSYNEQFF.

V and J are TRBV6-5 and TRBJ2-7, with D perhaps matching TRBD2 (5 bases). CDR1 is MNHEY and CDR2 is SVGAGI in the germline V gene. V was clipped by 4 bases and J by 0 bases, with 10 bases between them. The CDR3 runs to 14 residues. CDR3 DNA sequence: TGTGCCAGCAGTTTTGGGGAGAGCTCCTACGAGCAGTACTTC. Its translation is CASSFGESSYEQYF.